The 21 T cell receptor beta chains reported below all come from one sample, sequenced in a study of blood T cells in healthy people across ages. The use of a sample-barcoded 5' primer and a J-beta primer mix characterized a second PCR of roughly 7 to 12 cycles. Each CDR3 protein is one row after TCRdb ran MiXCR on the 5' RACE reads. The sample records 550,000 to 600,000 distinct CDR3 sequences, about 45% being singletons. Sequencing input: blood. Receptor source: a man older than 75 in good health.

The V call is TRBV6-5, the J call TRBJ2-5; 12 bases are a match to TRBD2. The trim removed 4 bases at V and 5 bases at J, leaving 14 bases unmatched. CDR3 length: 18 amino acids. Germline lookup yields CDR1 MNHEY and CDR2 SVGAGI. CDR3 loop: CASSFELAGGRLTETQYF. The CDR3 nucleotides read TGTGCCAGCAGTTTTGAACTAGCGGGGGGCCGGTTAACGGAGACCCAGTACTTC.

With regard to this clonotype: Possible read error: a much larger clone is one base away. The V and J genes are TRBV7-9 and TRBJ2-7, with 8 bases that match TRBD2. Per the germline V gene, CDR1 is SEHNR and CDR2 is FQNEAQ (reference sequence). This CDR3 is built from 15 residues. Trimming cost V 7 bases and J 6 bases; bases outside gene matches: 14. This chain's CDR3 is CASTGRVAGTFEQYF. The CDR3 DNA reads TGTGCCAGCACCGGAAGGGTAGCGGGAACGTTCGAGCAGTACTTC.

The table lists this clonotype with many counts. This chain uses TRBV4-2 with TRBJ2-7, with 12 bases that match TRBD2. Trimming took 2 bases from V and 6 from J; bases not matched to a gene: 5. The CDR3 spans 15 residues. Germline V CDR1 and CDR2: LGHNA, YNFKEQ. CDR3 bases: TGTGCCAGCAGCCAATCCTGGACTAGCGGGACCGAGCAGTACTTC. This codes for CASSQSWTSGTEQYF.

J is TRBJ2-4 and V is TRBV29-1, with D maybe TRBD2 (5 bases). There are 14 residues in the CDR3. Trimming took 4 bases from V and 0 from J, leaving 10 bases between them. Germline CDR1 reads SQVTM; CDR2 reads ANQGSEA. CDR3 coding DNA: TGCAGCGTTGGGTCGGGATTAGCCAAAAACATTCAGTACTTC. Residues: CSVGSGLAKNIQYF. The full variable domain, its missing parts supplied by reference TRBV29-1 and TRBJ2-4, is SAVISQKPSRDICQRGTSLTIQCQVDSQVTMMFWYRQQPGQSLTLIATANQGSEATYESGFVIDKFPISRPNLTFSTLTVSNMSPEDSSIYLCSVGSGLAKNIQYFGAGTRLSVL.

For this clonotype: Sequence at one end of the junction differs from germline and may be a read error. V gene TRBV28 combines with J gene TRBJ2-7; perhaps TRBD2 as D (7 bases). Germline V lookup: CDR1 MDHEN, CDR2 SYDVKM. CDR3 length equals 15 residues. CDR3 in amino acids: CASSFIGGDSYGQYF. The CDR3 bases are TGTGCCAGCAGTTTCATAGGGGGGGATTCCTACGGGCAGTACTTC.

To note about this clonotype: This may arise from a read error, as a much more abundant clone is one base away. J is TRBJ2-1 and V is TRBV6-5, with D possibly TRBD2 on 7 matching bases. Germline values: CDR1 MNHEY, CDR2 SVGAGI. The CDR3 contains 16 residues. V lost 2 bases and J 6 bases, leaving 17 bases between the germline ends. CDR3 sequence (DNA): TGTGCCAGCAGTTACGGGGGCGCGGGAGCGTTCAATGAGCAGTTCTTC. Amino acids: CASSYGGAGAFNEQFF.

This clonotype was counted between two and nine times. The J gene is TRBJ2-3, the V gene TRBV6-2 or TRBV6-3; the match to TRBD1 covers 8 bases. V shed 2 bases and J 3 bases; nucleotides not matched to a gene: 4. Germline V gene lookup returns CDR1 MNHEY and CDR2 SVGEGT. The CDR3 covers 15 residues. The CDR3 bases are TGTGCCAGCAGTTACACTGACAGGGGTACAGATACGCAGTATTTT. Translated: CASSYTDRGTDTQYF.

The chain recombines TRBV7-2 with TRBJ1-1; D is perhaps TRBD1 (5 bases). This CDR3 comprises 14 residues. CDR1 is SGHTA, CDR2 FQGNSA, per germline. V lost 5 bases to trimming and J lost 8 bases, with 18 bases between them. The CDR3 region has the DNA TGTGCCAGCAGCCCGAGGGGTGGCACCCTCGAAGCTTTCTTT. As protein: CASSPRGGTLEAFF.

The rearrangement links TRBV5-5 to TRBJ2-4; weak D call: TRBD1 (5 bases). Between the trimmed V and J ends, which lost 4 bases and 5 bases, there was a span of 16 bases. The CDR3 has 15 amino acids. Per the germline V gene, CDR1 is SGHKS and CDR2 is YYEKEE (reference sequence). CDR3 amino acids: CASSPGWGGENIQYF. In nucleotides, the CDR3 is TGTGCCAGCAGCCCCGGATGGGGCGGCGAAAACATTCAGTACTTC. Full variable domain (outside the CDR3, taken from reference TRBV5-5 and TRBJ2-4): DAGVTQSPTHLIKTRGQQVTLRCSPISGHKSVSWYQQVLGQGPQFIFQYYEKEERGRGNFPDRFSARQFPNYSSELNVNALLLGDSALYLCASSPGWGGENIQYFGAGTRLSVL.

The chain is built from TRBV28 and TRBJ2-1; 7 nucleotides line up with TRBD2. The J call may be faulty, since TRBJ2-7 better matches the DNA end. Germline V gene data show CDR1 as MDHEN and CDR2 as SYDVKM. This CDR3 comprises 15 residues. The CDR3 here is CASSLAGVSYNEQYF. The CDR3 region has the DNA TGTGCCAGCAGTTTAGCGGGAGTATCCTACAATGAGCAGTACTTC.

This clonotype has a handful of counts. A read error may explain this, as a much larger clone is one base away. The rearrangement joins TRBV6-5 to TRBJ2-1, with 12 bases identical to TRBD1. Gene TRBJ2-7 matches the end of the DNA better, so the J call may be wrong. CDR1 is MNHEY, CDR2 SVGAGI, per germline. The CDR3 is made up of 20 amino acids. CDR3 sequence (DNA): TGTGCCAGCAGATTATCGTCGGGACAGGGGGCTATGAGCTCCTACAATGAGCAGTACTTC. This translates into CASRLSSGQGAMSSYNEQYF.

This chain joins TRBV29-1 and TRBJ2-1; D gene ambiguous. V dropped 5 bases and J dropped 8 bases, with 13 bases sitting between them. There are 12 residues in the CDR3. Germline V gene sequence: CDR1 SQVTM, CDR2 ANQGSEA. CDR3 nucleotide sequence: TGCAGCGTTTACAGTTCCGGCGATGAGCAGTTCTTC. It codes for CSVYSSGDEQFF.

This clonotype was recorded a few times. The J gene is TRBJ2-7, the V gene TRBV29-1; 8 nucleotides align to TRBD1. Germline CDR1 SQVTM, CDR2 ANQGSEA. The J segment lost 2 bases and the V segment lost 7 bases, leaving 4 bases of the junction unmatched. The CDR3 spans 12 residues. This CDR3 is CSAQGQAYEQYF. CDR3 coding DNA: TGCAGCGCCCAGGGACAGGCCTACGAGCAGTACTTC.

The V and J genes are TRBV20-1 and TRBJ2-5; 8 nucleotides agree with TRBD2. The V segment lost 5 bases and the J segment 0 bases; nucleotides outside the gene matches: 11. Per the germline V gene, CDR1 is DFQATT and CDR2 is SNEGSKA (reference sequence). The CDR3 covers 16 residues. As DNA, the CDR3 is TGCAGTGCTCCCGGGGGGGGCGGGAGACACCAAGAGACCCAGTACTTC. Translated, it gives CSAPGGGGRHQETQYF.

The chain links TRBV6-5 to TRBJ2-2; no definite D call. Germline V gene sequence: CDR1 MNHEY, CDR2 SVGAGI. Trimming stripped 2 bases from V and 5 bases from J, with 9 bases between. CDR3 length: 14 amino acids. In DNA form, the CDR3 reads TGTGCCAGCAGTTACGATCGCAGGACCGGGGAGCTGTTTTTT. It translates to CASSYDRRTGELFF.

The rearrangement joins TRBV29-1 to TRBJ2-7, with D possibly being TRBD1 (6 bases). Germline values: CDR1 SQVTM, CDR2 ANQGSEA. Trimming stripped 7 bases from V and 6 bases from J, with 10 bases between. The CDR3 is 10 amino acids. The CDR3 nucleotides are TGCAGCGGGTGGGGGCGCGAGCAGTACTTC. It yields the protein CSGWGREQYF.

There are a few counts of this clonotype. The V call is TRBV29-1, the J call TRBJ1-4, with D unclear. V was trimmed by 4 bases and J by 8 bases, leaving 8 bases between them. This CDR3 region has 11 residues. Germline lookup yields CDR1 SQVTM and CDR2 ANQGSEA. CDR3: CSVVVGEKLFF. The CDR3 DNA reads TGCAGCGTTGTTGTTGGAGAAAAACTGTTTTTT.

This chain uses TRBV29-1 with TRBJ1-1, with D possibly matching TRBD1 (6 bases). Germline CDR1 reads SQVTM; CDR2 reads ANQGSEA. The CDR3 runs to 15 residues. The V gene lost 7 bases and the J gene lost 3 bases, with 21 bases spanning the gap. The CDR3: CSAQKAGGWDTEAFF. In nucleotides, the CDR3 is TGCAGCGCTCAAAAAGCGGGGGGCTGGGACACTGAAGCTTTCTTT.

V usage is TRBV7-8 and J usage is TRBJ1-2, with D possibly matching TRBD1 (6 bases). This CDR3 has 13 residues. The V and J ends lost 4 bases and 4 bases respectively, with 10 bases between them. Per the germline V gene, CDR1 is SGHVS and CDR2 is FQNEAQ. The CDR3 DNA reads TGTGCCAGCAGCTCCCGACAGGCCTATGGCTACACCTTC. Protein sequence: CASSSRQAYGYTF. Together with reference TRBV7-8 and TRBJ1-2, the CDR3 gives the full variable domain: GAGVSQSPRYKVAKRGQDVALRCDPISGHVSLFWYQQALGQGPEFLTYFQNEAQLDKSGLPSDRFFAERPEGSVSTLKIQRTQQEDSAVYLCASSSRQAYGYTFGSGTRLTVV.

The chain carries TRBV6-2 or TRBV6-3 and TRBJ2-6; weak D call: TRBD2 (5 bases). Germline V gives CDR1 MNHEY, CDR2 SVGEGT. Trimming left V 0 bases short and J 4 bases short, with 16 bases between. The CDR3 is 18 amino acids. DNA for the CDR3: TGTGCCAGCAGTTACTCACGGGGTACCCTCTCCGGGGCCAACGTCCTGACTTTC. It translates to CASSYSRGTLSGANVLTF.

This clonotype was counted many times. V and J are TRBV7-2 and TRBJ2-1; TRBD1 aligns across 8 bases. The ends lost 5 bases at V and 8 bases at J; junction bases unmatched: 5. This CDR3 is built from 13 residues. Germline V CDR1 and CDR2: SGHTA, FQGNSA. The CDR3 DNA is TGTGCCAGCAGCCAGGGACAGGTCGATGAGCAGTTCTTC. It is translated as CASSQGQVDEQFF. The variable domain in full, completed from reference TRBV7-2 and TRBJ2-1, reads GAGVSQSPSNKVTEKGKDVELRCDPISGHTALYWYRQSLGQGLEFLIYFQGNSAPDKSGLPSDRFSAERTGGSVSTLTIQRTQQEDSAVYLCASSQGQVDEQFFGPGTRLTVL.